These T cell receptor beta chains were read from a single sample in a study of blood T cell repertoires in COVID-19. Here immunoSEQ multiplex PCR was the method, and the copy in TCRdb shows in-frame clones only, minus some. The sample holds 70,000 to 85,000 clones; around 90% are singletons and the top ten take 4.8%. The sample comprised peripheral blood. The receptors here all came from a woman aged 60-75 years with active COVID-19. Each CDR3 is given with its conserved first and last residue. D genes are given only for firm matches. Clone size is shown for a subset of rows, as once, few, many or a class of expanded clone.

J gene: TRBJ1-1
V gene: TRBV6-5
D gene: .
clone size: .
CDR3 protein: CASRGLDTEAFF
CDR3 DNA: TGTGCCAGTCGGGGTCTGGACACTGAAGCTTTCTTT

J gene: TRBJ2-1
V gene: TRBV15
D gene: TRBD2
clone size: .
CDR3 protein: CATSIGLAGAAGGFF
CDR3 DNA: TGTGCCACCAGCATAGGACTAGCTGGCGCAGCGGGAGGGTTCTTC

J gene: TRBJ2-7
V gene: TRBV24-1
D gene: TRBD1
clone size: once
CDR3 protein: CATEMDRGRYEQYF
CDR3 DNA: TGTGCCACCGAGATGGACAGGGGGCGATACGAGCAGTACTTC

J gene: TRBJ2-1
V gene: TRBV9
D gene: TRBD2
clone size: .
CDR3 protein: CASSALVLAGEQFF
CDR3 DNA: TGTGCCAGCAGCGCCCTCGTTCTAGCGGGTGAGCAGTTCTTC

J gene: TRBJ2-1
V gene: TRBV28
D gene: .
clone size: .
CDR3 protein: CASSKRAISYNEQFF
CDR3 DNA: TGTGCCAGCAGTAAGCGGGCGATTTCCTACAATGAGCAGTTCTTC

J gene: TRBJ2-7
V gene: TRBV5-4
D gene: .
clone size: .
CDR3 protein: CASNRAGDYEQYF
CDR3 DNA: TGTGCCAGCAACCGAGCAGGCGACTACGAGCAGTACTTC

J gene: TRBJ2-7
V gene: TRBV2
D gene: TRBD2
clone size: .
CDR3 protein: CASSGVGLAGRRSPYEQYF
CDR3 DNA: TGTGCCAGCAGTGGGGTGGGACTAGCGGGACGACGCTCACCTTACGAGCAGTACTTC

J gene: TRBJ2-1
V gene: TRBV19
D gene: TRBD2
clone size: .
CDR3 protein: CASSITSGRLRNEQFF
CDR3 DNA: TGTGCCAGTAGTATAACTAGCGGGAGACTAAGGAATGAGCAGTTCTTC

J gene: TRBJ2-7
V gene: TRBV11-2
D gene: TRBD1
clone size: .
CDR3 protein: CASSSWTGISSYEQYF
CDR3 DNA: TGTGCCAGCAGCTCCTGGACAGGAATAAGCTCCTACGAGCAGTACTTC

J gene: TRBJ2-7
V gene: TRBV20-1
D gene: .
clone size: once
CDR3 protein: CSARWDNEQYF
CDR3 DNA: TGCAGTGCTAGATGGGACAACGAGCAGTACTTC

J gene: TRBJ1-3
V gene: TRBV6-6
D gene: TRBD1
clone size: once
CDR3 protein: CASSRKSTGGSGNTIYF
CDR3 DNA: TGTGCCAGCAGCCGAAAATCAACAGGGGGCTCTGGAAACACCATATATTTT

J gene: TRBJ2-5
V gene: TRBV10-1
D gene: .
clone size: .
CDR3 protein: CASSDPTEETQYF
CDR3 DNA: TGCGCCAGCAGTGACCCGACAGAGGAGACCCAGTACTTC

J gene: TRBJ2-2
V gene: TRBV5-5
D gene: .
clone size: .
CDR3 protein: CASSREVGSTGELFF
CDR3 DNA: TGTGCCAGCAGCCGCGAGGTCGGGTCCACCGGGGAGCTGTTTTTT

J gene: TRBJ2-5
V gene: TRBV19
D gene: TRBD1
clone size: .
CDR3 protein: CASREQGAQTQYF
CDR3 DNA: TGTGCCAGTAGGGAACAGGGGGCACAGACCCAGTACTTC

J gene: TRBJ1-1
V gene: TRBV30
D gene: .
clone size: once
CDR3 protein: CAWSVVSVNTEAFF
CDR3 DNA: TGTGCCTGGAGTGTAGTCTCAGTGAACACTGAAGCTTTCTTT

J gene: TRBJ2-1
V gene: TRBV2
D gene: .
clone size: .
CDR3 protein: CASKSRDLRAGEQFF
CDR3 DNA: TGTGCCAGCAAGAGTCGGGACTTGCGCGCGGGTGAGCAGTTCTTC

J gene: TRBJ2-1
V gene: TRBV5-1
D gene: .
clone size: .
CDR3 protein: CASSLGQGGVGEQFF
CDR3 DNA: TGCGCCAGCAGCTTGGGACAGGGAGGTGTAGGTGAGCAGTTCTTC

J gene: TRBJ1-5
V gene: TRBV5-1
D gene: .
clone size: .
CDR3 protein: CASSPTGGVSQPQHF
CDR3 DNA: TGCGCCAGCAGCCCCACCGGGGGGGTTAGTCAGCCCCAGCATTTT

J gene: TRBJ2-5
V gene: TRBV7-2
D gene: TRBD2
clone size: .
CDR3 protein: CASSYRGGGGETQYF
CDR3 DNA: TGTGCCAGCAGCTACCGTGGGGGGGGTGGTGAGACCCAGTACTTC

J gene: TRBJ2-7
V gene: TRBV7-2
D gene: .
clone size: .
CDR3 protein: CASSLQTPLVSGIDEQYF
CDR3 DNA: TGTGCCAGCAGCCTACAAACCCCATTGGTGTCGGGAATCGACGAGCAGTACTTC

J gene: TRBJ1-1
V gene: TRBV5-4
D gene: TRBD1
clone size: .
CDR3 protein: CASSLRDRRAEAFF
CDR3 DNA: TGTGCCAGCAGCTTGAGGGACAGGAGGGCTGAAGCTTTCTTT

J gene: TRBJ1-4
V gene: TRBV5-1
D gene: .
clone size: .
CDR3 protein: CASSALGTGNEKLFF
CDR3 DNA: TGCGCCAGCAGCGCCCTTGGCACGGGTAATGAAAAACTGTTTTTT

J gene: TRBJ2-7
V gene: TRBV28
D gene: .
clone size: once
CDR3 protein: CASSLSQAAQYF
CDR3 DNA: TGTGCCAGCAGTCTCTCCCAGGCAGCGCAGTACTTC

J gene: TRBJ1-1
V gene: TRBV30
D gene: .
clone size: .
CDR3 protein: CAWSLRAPNTEAFF
CDR3 DNA: TGTGCCTGGAGTCTGAGGGCTCCGAACACTGAAGCTTTCTTT

J gene: TRBJ2-7
V gene: TRBV7-2
D gene: TRBD2
clone size: .
CDR3 protein: CASSPGTSGLPHYYEQYF
CDR3 DNA: TGTGCCAGCAGCCCCGGGACTAGCGGATTACCCCACTACTACGAGCAGTACTTC

J gene: TRBJ2-7
V gene: TRBV14
D gene: .
clone size: .
CDR3 protein: CASSQFVRGDGQYF
CDR3 DNA: TGTGCCAGCAGCCAATTCGTCCGGGGAGACGGGCAGTACTTC

J gene: TRBJ2-2
V gene: TRBV5-6
D gene: .
clone size: .
CDR3 protein: CASSLLQGAGELFF
CDR3 DNA: TGTGCCAGCAGCTTGCTACAGGGAGCCGGGGAGCTGTTTTTT

J gene: TRBJ1-6
V gene: TRBV4-2
D gene: TRBD1
clone size: .
CDR3 protein: CASSQDRDREDNSPLHF
CDR3 DNA: TGTGCCAGCAGCCAAGATCGGGACAGGGAGGATAATTCACCCCTCCACTTT

J gene: TRBJ1-1
V gene: TRBV5-1
D gene: TRBD1
clone size: .
CDR3 protein: CASSWGLTGSNTEAFF
CDR3 DNA: TGCGCCAGCAGCTGGGGCTTGACAGGGTCGAACACTGAAGCTTTCTTT

J gene: TRBJ2-7
V gene: TRBV15
D gene: .
clone size: .
CDR3 protein: CATSRERATGYEQYF
CDR3 DNA: TGTGCCACCAGCAGAGAGCGGGCCACCGGCTACGAGCAGTACTTC

J gene: TRBJ1-3
V gene: TRBV5-1
D gene: .
clone size: .
CDR3 protein: CASSPAVGGSSGNTIYF
CDR3 DNA: TGCGCCAGCAGCCCAGCGGTGGGAGGAAGCTCTGGAAACACCATATATTTT

J gene: TRBJ2-7
V gene: TRBV10-3
D gene: TRBD1
clone size: .
CDR3 protein: CAIREPGTGVYEQYF
CDR3 DNA: TGTGCCATCAGGGAGCCCGGGACAGGGGTCTACGAGCAGTACTTC